The subject of this entry is one T cell receptor (beta chain). Its antigen is still unknown. Germline-derived CDR1 and CDR2 are SGHDT and YYEEEE. The CDR3 covers 15 residues. This sample was taken from a study of monozygotic twins with inflammatory bowel disease. Study-wide results and limits: Healthy twins showed more clonotype sharing with others than IBD patients, especially patients with disease activity.

TCRdb reprocessed the 5' RACE reads and reports one entry per CDR3 protein, with no DNA. This repertoire comprises 440,000 or so distinct CDR3 sequences; its ten largest clones make up roughly 2.5%. The source material was blood. This clonotype was sampled from a human donor with ulcerative colitis or Crohn's disease, or a healthy co-twin of an affected twin (not recorded which). The genes are TRBV5-6 and TRBJ2-3; TCRdb designates TRBD1, a call that cannot be tested without DNA. CDR3 amino acids: CASRRTGQGTDTQYF.